This TCR beta chain emerged from a study of T cells in Graves' hyperthyroidism and ophthalmopathy (dated by TCRdb to between 2018 and 2021). For context, the study as a whole: Peripheral blood samples were taken at the time of initial diagnosis, prior to any treatment. Thyroid tissue and blood T-cell repertoires from six or seven Graves' hyperthyroidism patients were also compared in the study. The paper reports TCR Vbeta CDR3 sequencing of over 120 peripheral blood samples: approximately 41 ophthalmopathy, under 85 hyperthyroidism and about 17 progressor patients. Whether ophthalmopathy could be predicted prospectively was tested in an independent validation cohort made up of roughly 19 hyperthyroidism patients plus 17 patients who later progressed to ophthalmopathy. To identify distinguishing TCR V-J signatures, a discovery cohort of around 100 patients was used, comprising some 43 with Graves' ophthalmopathy and 57 with stable Graves' hyperthyroidism. The approximately 100 discovery patients were divided at random into training and test sets in a 7:3 ratio. After blood sampling, hyperthyroidism patients were treated with methimazole at a starting dose of 30 mg daily, and ophthalmopathy patients were treated with high-dose intravenous methylprednisolone.

The table lists this clonotype with many counts. Which antigen it targets is not known. Nothing much larger sits one base from this clone, and base qualities are not available. TCR beta CDR3 regions were amplified from RNA transcripts. A first-round RT-PCR of the TCR CDR3 used the HTBI primer set with the Qiagen OneStep RT-PCR kit. A second multiplex PCR round built the libraries, followed by size selection and purification. The libraries were sequenced on an Illumina HiSeq2000 using paired-end 100 bp reads. On the study's bioinformatics: SOAPnuke was used to process the raw data, with reads discarded if the reads contained adapters or uncalled bases, had a mean Phred below 15, or lacked an exact constant-primer or identifier match. High-quality paired reads were merged with COPE v1.2.5, and unique nucleotide sequences were defined as clonotypes. Clonotypes were aligned to IMGT TRBV, TRBD and TRBJ reference segments using MiTCR v1.1. Only V-J combinations with frequency above 0.0001, covering about 99% of repertoires, were analysed. A TCS score was defined as the ratio between F50 (clonal expansion) and ExV (chaos), using BLOSUM62-based TCRdist between CDR3 peptides within each V-J. Welch's t-statistics and random forest reduced around 510 V-J features to 13, which were used in a naive Bayes classifier (R e1071). TCRdb passed the public sequencing reads through fastp at Q25 and MiXCR, retaining productive beta sequences. Each CDR3 protein gets just one entry, which takes the most common genes and DNA from the rows behind it. The V and J calls and clone size are TCRdb's, not the authors'. This sample lists 500,000 to 750,000 distinct CDR3 sequences; 15% to 18% were detected once. The ten largest make up about 7% of the sample.

Broad study findings and their caveats: In cross-validation, a model built on a 13 V-J signature told ophthalmopathy apart from stable hyperthyroidism with approximately 91% sensitivity and roughly 83% specificity, and in testing the same model reached 80%/75%. No statistical method was used to set the sample size in advance, and investigators knew the group allocation. In validation, progression to ophthalmopathy was predicted by the model with nearly 71% sensitivity and 72% to 85% specificity, a median of around 5.9 months before onset. Most expanded thyroid clonotypes (frequency above 0.001) were also found in blood, which suggests that blood repertoires may mirror thyroid immune responses.

A patient counted as having stable Graves' hyperthyroidism if no progression to ophthalmopathy occurred over 18 months of follow-up. The hyperthyroidism patients were between 18 and 65 years old and newly diagnosed, with a disease duration of less than 2 months. The study excluded patients with uncontrolled infections, other autoimmune diseases, pregnancy or lactation. Diagnoses were based on clinical symptoms, serum thyroxine and TRAb, thyroid ultrasound and orbital computed tomography. PBMCs were isolated from roughly 10 ml of fresh peripheral blood by Ficoll-Paque density gradient centrifugation. Trizol reagent was used to extract total RNA, and RNA quality was then checked on an Agilent 2100 Bioanalyzer. What was sequenced was blood. The sequence came from a woman in her twenties or thirties with Graves' hyperthyroidism.

For the CDR3, the sequence is CASSQGWTAYEQYF. The nucleotide sequence is given as TGCGCCAGCAGCCAGGGGTGGACTGCCTACGAGCAGTACTTC. Rearrangement joined TRBV5-1 to TRBJ2-7; TRBD1 might be the D gene, on 6 matching bases. The CDR3, cysteine through phenylalanine, is 14 amino acids long. The kept DNA is CDR3 alone, 42 bases in frame from the first base. Trimming costs V 4 bases and J 2 bases, and their ends lie 13 bases apart. The germline V gene provides CDR1 SGHRS and CDR2 YFSETQ. The variable domain in full, with residues beyond the CDR3 obtained from the reference TRBV5-1 and TRBJ2-7 genes, is KAGVTQTPRYLIKTRGQQVTLSCSPISGHRSVSWYQQTPGQGLQFLFEYFSETQRNKGNFPGRFSGRQFSNSRSEMNVSTLELGDSALYLCASSQGWTAYEQYFGPGTRLTVT.